This T cell receptor beta chain was obtained from a study of T cell clones after liver transplantation. Findings and limits, study-wide: Low donor cell numbers restricted donor-reactive repertoire measurement in a couple of subjects. In 5 of 8 subjects, circulating graft-donor-reactive CD4 TCRbeta sequences fell significantly after transplant.

Concerning this clone: Its antigen is not known.

Some clones are missing from TCRdb's copy, which holds only in-frame ones; the method was immunoSEQ multiplex PCR. The sample holds around 80,000 clones, over 80% seen once. The germline V gene has CDR1 MNHNS and CDR2 SASEGT. The V end lost 2 bases, the J end lost 12 bases, and 17 bases lay between the germline ends. This CDR3 contains 14 residues. The chain combines TRBV6-1 with TRBJ2-1; a weak D match, TRBD2 (6 bases). The source is a human patient who received a liver transplant. Some of the T cells might come from the graft donor. This specimen consisted of CD4+ T cells from blood, obtained around 45 months after liver transplant. The CDR3 sequence is CASSERAPRLVQFF. The CDR3 DNA follows: TGTGCCAGCAGTGAAAGAGCACCACGACTAGTGCAGTTCTTC.